The 10 T cell receptor beta chains below were found in one sample sequenced in a study of cytomegalovirus exposure and HLA in healthy donors. Using immunoSEQ multiplex PCR, the repertoire was profiled, and TCRdb retains in-frame clones only, with some absent. The data contain tens of thousands of clones, nearly 95% of them singletons. Sequenced sample: PBMCs. Receptors were obtained from a man between 18 and 35 years old in good health and CMV-seropositive.

The rearrangement links TRBV10-1 to TRBJ1-1; a possible D gene is TRBD1 (5 bases). Looked up from germline, CDR1 is WNHNN and CDR2 is SYGVQD (reference sequence). The CDR3 consists of 15 residues. Trimming took off 7 bases at V and 6 bases at J, with 21 bases between the two ends. CDR3 in DNA: TGCGCCAGCACCCCCATAATACGGACAAATCCTGAAGCTTTCTTT. Encoded protein: CASTPIIRTNPEAFF.

This clone was counted once. The J gene is TRBJ1-2, the V gene TRBV28, with D uncertain. Germline V gives CDR1 MDHEN, CDR2 SYDVKM. Deletions cut 6 bases from V and 4 bases from J, with 12 bases between. This CDR3 region has 13 residues. CDR3 nucleotides: TGTGCCAGCAGGGCTGCCCTTTCCTATGGCTACACCTTC. Its translation is CASRAALSYGYTF.

The chain recombines TRBV18 with TRBJ1-3; no firm D call. V lost 2 bases and J 0 bases, leaving 11 bases between the germline ends. Germline-derived CDR1 and CDR2 are KGHSH and LQKENI. The CDR3 sequence is 16 residues long. For the CDR3, the DNA is TGTGCCAGCTCACCAAGTAACCCGAGCTCTGGAAACACCATATATTTT. Its protein product is CASSPSNPSSGNTIYF.

This chain uses TRBV7-9 with TRBJ2-3; tentative D call: TRBD2 (6 bases). This CDR3 comprises 14 residues. Germline CDR1 is SEHNR and CDR2 is FQNEAQ (reference sequence). V lost 6 bases and J 4 bases, leaving 14 bases between the germline ends. For the CDR3, the DNA is TGTGCCAGCAGTTCCGTCTCGGGGGCAGATACGCAGTATTTT. Its translation is CASSSVSGADTQYF.

The rearrangement links TRBV5-5 to TRBJ1-3; D call uncertain. Germline CDR1 and CDR2: SGHKS and YYEKEE (reference sequence). The V and J ends lost 0 bases and 4 bases respectively, with 14 bases between them. The CDR3 length is 16 residues. CDR3 nucleotide sequence: TGTGCCAGCAGCTTGGCCGTTAGATCACGGGGAAACACCATATATTTT. It specifies CASSLAVRSRGNTIYF.

Worth noting for this clone: This sample also contains other DNA sequences that code for the same CDR3. The V gene is TRBV6-5, the J gene TRBJ2-5; TRBD2 matches at 7 bases. This CDR3 region has 13 residues. CDR1 MNHEY and CDR2 SVGAGI come from the germline V gene. The trim removed 5 bases at V and 4 bases at J, leaving 4 bases unmatched. The CDR3 DNA sequence: TGTGCCAGCAGTACACCGGGGGGAGAGACCCAGTACTTC. Protein sequence: CASSTPGGETQYF.

The rearrangement joins TRBV27 to TRBJ1-5; D possibly corresponds to TRBD1 (5 bases). V was pared by 8 bases and J by 0 bases, with 11 bases between. CDR1 is MNHEY and CDR2 is SMNVEV in the germline V gene (reference sequence). The CDR3 has 14 residues. CDR3 nucleotides: TGTGCCAGCCGGAGACAGTCTAGCAATCAGCCCCAGCATTTT. Its translation: CASRRQSSNQPQHF.

The CDR3 nucleotides read TGTGCCAGTACCGACTACGGGGCAGGGGGCGGTGCCGGGGAGCTGTTTTTT. Its protein product is CASTDYGAGGGAGELFF. The genes are TRBV19 and TRBJ2-2; 8 bases line up with TRBD1. The V gene's germline CDR1 is LNHDA and CDR2 SQIVND (reference sequence). The CDR3 totals 17 residues. The junction had 16 bases not matched to a gene; V was cut back by 7 bases and J by 6 bases.

V and J are TRBV4-1 and TRBJ2-3; 8 bases map to TRBD1. J gave up 5 bases and V 3 bases, and 7 bases lay outside the gene matches. This CDR3 is 15 amino acids long. Germline CDR1 is MGHRA and CDR2 is YSYEKL. This chain's CDR3 is CASSQPGQEGDTQYF. CDR3 DNA sequence: TGCGCCAGCAGCCAGCCGGGACAGGAAGGAGATACGCAGTATTTT.

This chain joins TRBV10-3 and TRBJ1-5; D unresolved. The CDR3 is 13 amino acids. The V and J ends lost 10 bases and 0 bases respectively, with 10 bases between them. Germline values: CDR1 ENHRY, CDR2 SYGVKD. The CDR3: CATTVSSNQPQHF. CDR3 DNA sequence: TGTGCCACCACGGTGAGTAGCAATCAGCCCCAGCATTTT.